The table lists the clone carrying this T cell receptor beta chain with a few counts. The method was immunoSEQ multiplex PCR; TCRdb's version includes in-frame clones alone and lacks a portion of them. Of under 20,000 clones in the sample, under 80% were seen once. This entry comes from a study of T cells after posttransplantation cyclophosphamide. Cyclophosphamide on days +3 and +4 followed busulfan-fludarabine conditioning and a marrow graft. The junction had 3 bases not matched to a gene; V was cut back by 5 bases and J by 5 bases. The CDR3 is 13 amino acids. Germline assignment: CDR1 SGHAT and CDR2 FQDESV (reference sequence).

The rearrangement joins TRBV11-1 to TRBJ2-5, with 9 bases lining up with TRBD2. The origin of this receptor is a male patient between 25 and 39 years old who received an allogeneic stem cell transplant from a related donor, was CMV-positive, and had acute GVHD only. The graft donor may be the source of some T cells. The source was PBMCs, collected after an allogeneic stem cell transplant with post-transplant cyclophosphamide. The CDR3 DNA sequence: TGTGCCAGCAGCCCCGGACTAGCGGAGACCCAGTACTTC. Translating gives CASSPGLAETQYF.